The clone carrying this T cell receptor (beta chain) was recorded a few times. The sample originates from a study of blood T cell repertoires in COVID-19. Whole-study context: Acute-phase and convalescent COVID-19 samples originated in the United States, Italy and Spain. T cells, B-cell-depleted T cells, or PBMCs supplied cDNA or gDNA.

As originally analysed: The assay estimated nucleated cells by amplifying reference gene primers. TCRdb's copy holds only in-frame clones and misses some; the assay was immunoSEQ multiplex PCR. V and J calls and clone size follow that table, whereas D and trimming were derived from the DNA. The sample includes about 110,000 clones, around 81% seen only once; the top ten take about 4%. CDR3 length: 15 amino acids. V shed 5 bases and J shed 2 bases, with 15 bases lying between them. Germline V gives CDR1 SEHNR, CDR2 FQNEAQ (reference sequence). The chain carries TRBV7-9 and TRBJ1-1; D might be TRBD1 (6 bases). The clonotype was recovered from a woman between 65 and 79 years old with acute or convalescent COVID-19. Sequenced material: peripheral blood. The CDR3 DNA reads as TGTGCCAGCAGCAATCTCGGGGGGGCAAACACTGAAGCTTTCTTT. As protein: CASSNLGGANTEAFF.